Sequencing of this TCR beta chain was carried out in a study of CXCR3-negative and CXCR3-positive naive CD8 T cells. As concerns this clonotype: Its antigen is not known.

Cells classed as naive CD8+ T cells were CD45RO-CCR7+CD27+CD95-. The libraries of TRB cDNA were prepared using 5' RACE with UMI labels. TCRdb reprocessed the 5' RACE reads and reports one entry per CDR3 protein, with no DNA. Its table lists 75,000 to 100,000 distinct CDR3 sequences. The CDR3 runs to 13 residues. Germline loops: CDR1 SQVTM, CDR2 ANQGSEA. Study conclusions and caveats: With CXCR3 expression partially decreased after cryopreservation, most assays relied on fresh PBMCs. Relative to CXCR3-negative naive cells, CXCR3-positive naive cells had more hydrophobic TRB CDR3s.

The receptor was isolated from a human donor in good health. Some clones in this sample may be carry-over from other donors' samples. The material sequenced was naive CXCR3+ CD8+ T cells from blood. Subset: CD45RO-CCR7+CD27+CD95- naive CD8+ T cells expressing CXCR3 (TNR3+). The chain carries TRBV29-1 and TRBJ1-2; with no DNA, the TCRdb D assignment of TRBD1 cannot be verified. The CDR3 region is CSVLTGTEYGYTF.